The 16 T cell receptor beta chains below come from one sample, sequenced in a study of low-dose radiotherapy and immunotherapy resistance in tumors. Stated time point: before trial treatment. cDNA synthesis used a TRAV/TRBV-specific primer set for both chains. Both a constant-region primer and a V-primer adapter served to amplify TCRs across roughly 20 PCR cycles. TCRdb re-derived calls from the reads in MiXCR, one entry per CDR3 protein. Of under 90,000 distinct CDR3 sequences in the sample, 18% were seen once. The material was PBMCs, obtained before treatment. Receptors were obtained from a male donor with prostate cancer.

The chain joins TRBV5-5 to TRBJ2-5, with a weak D call TRBD1 (6 bases). The germline V gene has CDR1 SGHKS and CDR2 YYEKEE (reference sequence). Trimming left V 6 bases short and J 4 bases short, with 16 bases between. This CDR3 has 14 amino acids. The CDR3 protein is CASTTTVGAETQYF. The CDR3 nucleotides read TGTGCCAGCACCACGACAGTGGGGGCAGAGACCCAGTACTTC.

With respect to this clonotype: This likely reflects a read error, since a far larger clone is one base away. The J gene is TRBJ2-1, the V gene TRBV2; a weak D match, TRBD1 (6 bases). CDR1 SNHLY and CDR2 FYNNEI come from the germline V gene. The CDR3 has 16 amino acids. V was trimmed by 0 bases and J by 10 bases, leaving 19 bases between them. For the CDR3, the DNA is TGTGCCAGCAGTGAAGCCCGAGACAGGAGGTCCTACGAGCAGTTCTTC. This codes for CASSEARDRRSYEQFF.

At least ten counts were recorded for this clonotype. This chain joins TRBV7-9 and TRBJ2-3; D might be TRBD2 (5 bases). This CDR3 is 14 amino acids long. V gave up 6 bases and J gave up 1 base, with 11 bases separating them. Per the germline V gene, CDR1 is SEHNR and CDR2 is FQNEAQ (reference sequence). CDR3 nucleotide sequence: TGTGCCAGCAGGCCGCGGGTGGGCACAGATACGCAGTATTTT. Encoded protein: CASRPRVGTDTQYF. Full variable domain (outside the CDR3, taken from reference TRBV7-9 and TRBJ2-3): DTGVSQNPRHKITKRGQNVTFRCDPISEHNRLYWYRQTLGQGPEFLTYFQNEAQLEKSRLLSDRFSAERPKGSFSTLEIQRTEQGDSAMYLCASRPRVGTDTQYFGPGTRLTVL.

The table lists this clonotype with many counts. The rearrangement links TRBV2 to TRBJ2-7, with D unresolved. Trimming removed 7 bases from V and 2 bases from J, with 12 bases in between. The CDR3 contains 13 residues. Germline V gene data show CDR1 as SNHLY and CDR2 as FYNNEI. The CDR3 DNA is TGTGCCAGCACCCCTGGGCCAGCCTACGAGCAGTACTTC. It yields the protein CASTPGPAYEQYF.

This clonotype was seen at least ten times. This sequence joins TRBV20-1 and TRBJ2-7, with a possible D match to TRBD1 (6 bases). This CDR3 has 15 amino acids. V lost 3 bases, J lost 2 bases, and 17 bases lay in between. Germline V gene sequence: CDR1 DFQATT, CDR2 SNEGSKA (reference sequence). CDR3 DNA: TGCAGTGCTAGTACAACAGGGAGTGTCCCCTACGAGCAGTACTTC. Protein: CSASTTGSVPYEQYF.

Ten or more counts support this clonotype. The rearrangement links TRBV7-9 to TRBJ2-5; TRBD1 agrees at 8 bases. After removal of 5 bases from V and 4 bases from J, the junction contained 3 bases not matched to a gene. The CDR3 is 13 residues long. The germline gives CDR1 SEHNR, CDR2 FQNEAQ (reference sequence). CDR3 loop: CASSRGQGETQYF. In DNA, the CDR3 is TGTGCCAGCAGCCGAGGACAGGGAGAGACCCAGTACTTC.

This clonotype came up many times. V gene TRBV24-1 combines with J gene TRBJ2-2; D not resolved. The length of the CDR3 is 16 residues. Trimming left V 4 bases short and J 3 bases short, with 14 bases between. CDR1 and CDR2 (germline): KGHDR, SFDVKD. This CDR3 reads CATSDPAAADTGELFF. The CDR3 DNA reads as TGTGCCACCAGTGACCCCGCTGCGGCAGACACCGGGGAGCTGTTTTTT.

This clonotype has more than one count but fewer than ten. The V and J genes are TRBV12-2 and TRBJ2-2; the D call TRBD1 from the table was never checked on the DNA. TRBV12-2 is described as a pseudogene. This CDR3 spans 17 amino acids. The CDR3 bases are TGTGCAAGTCGCTTACAACCCACAGGGTTGTTCACCGGGGAGCTGTTTTTT. Amino acids: CASRLQPTGLFTGELFF.

At least ten counts were recorded for this clonotype. The chain links TRBV29-1 to TRBJ2-5; no definite D call. Trimming removed 3 bases at V and 5 bases at J, with 7 bases between. Germline V gene sequence: CDR1 SQVTM, CDR2 ANQGSEA. The length of the CDR3 is 11 residues. The CDR3 region has the DNA TGCAGCGTTGATGCCGGGGAGACCCAGTACTTC. This encodes CSVDAGETQYF.

There are many counts of this clonotype. J is TRBJ2-5 and V is TRBV3-1; D is perhaps TRBD1 (5 bases). V was shortened by 1 base and J by 0 bases, with 6 bases between the two germline ends. The CDR3 is made up of 14 amino acids. Germline CDR1 is LGHDT and CDR2 is YNNKEL (reference sequence). DNA of the CDR3: TGTGCCAGCAGCCAAGGACAGTACCAAGAGACCCAGTACTTC. It specifies CASSQGQYQETQYF.

This clonotype was recorded at least ten times. V is TRBV19 and J is TRBJ1-6; tentative D call: TRBD1 (5 bases). V lost 8 bases and J lost 5, with 13 bases in between. The CDR3 is 14 amino acids. The germline gives CDR1 LNHDA, CDR2 SQIVND (reference sequence). The CDR3 spells CASGPRQNNSPLHF. The CDR3 region has the DNA TGTGCCAGTGGCCCCCGACAGAATAATTCACCCCTCCACTTT. The complete variable domain, with remaining parts taken from reference TRBV19 and TRBJ1-6, reads DGGITQSPKYLFRKEGQNVTLSCEQNLNHDAMYWYRQDPGQGLRLIYYSQIVNDFQKGDIAEGYSVSREKKESFPLTVTSAQKNPTAFYLCASGPRQNNSPLHFGNGTRLTVT.

This clonotype was observed many times. V and J are TRBV5-1 and TRBJ1-6; weak D call: TRBD1 (6 bases). Germline V gene data show CDR1 as SGHRS and CDR2 as YFSETQ. The CDR3 has 14 residues. With 0 bases removed from V and 9 bases from J, the gap between germline ends came to 10 bases. The CDR3 loop is CASSLDREVSPLHF. In nucleotides, the CDR3 is TGCGCCAGCAGCTTGGACAGGGAGGTTTCACCCCTCCACTTT.

This clonotype was counted at least ten times. This sequence joins TRBV11-2 and TRBJ2-2; weak D call: TRBD1 (7 bases). Per the germline V gene, CDR1 is SGHAT and CDR2 is FQNNGV. The CDR3 runs to 16 residues. Deletions cut 9 bases from V and 4 bases from J, with 21 bases between. CDR3 nucleotide sequence: TGTGCCAGTACTGGTAGCGGAGGGGGCCCCACCGGGGAGCTGTTTTTT. Its translation: CASTGSGGGPTGELFF.

This clonotype was detected a few times. The J gene is TRBJ1-6, the V gene TRBV5-1; 9 bases fit TRBD1. The J segment lost 1 base and the V segment lost 0 bases, leaving 5 bases of the junction unmatched. CDR1 is SGHRS and CDR2 is YFSETQ in the germline V gene. The CDR3 is 18 amino acids. The CDR3 spells CASSLDQTGGSYNSPLHF. CDR3 bases: TGCGCCAGCAGCTTGGACCAGACAGGGGGTTCCTATAATTCACCCCTCCACTTT.

This clonotype was recorded at least ten times. The V and J genes are TRBV15 and TRBJ2-5; D is possibly TRBD1 (5 bases). From germline, CDR1 is LNHNV and CDR2 YYDKDF (reference sequence). This CDR3 is built from 14 residues. V was trimmed by 7 bases and J by 2 bases, leaving 14 bases between them. The CDR3 DNA sequence: TGTGCCACCACCCAAGGGGTCGGGCAAGAGACCCAGTACTTC. It encodes CATTQGVGQETQYF.

The sample holds many counts of this clonotype. The chain joins TRBV3-1 to TRBJ1-1; D ambiguous. V was clipped by 1 base and J by 2 bases, with 2 bases between them. Per germline, CDR1 LGHDT and CDR2 YNNKEL (reference sequence). The CDR3 sequence is 12 residues long. The CDR3 nucleotides read TGTGCCAGCAGCCAAGCCAACACTGAAGCTTTCTTT. Amino acid sequence: CASSQANTEAFF.